This TCR beta chain originates from a study of T cells in Graves' hyperthyroidism and ophthalmopathy. Germline CDR1 is SGHAT and CDR2 is FQNNGV. J gave up 3 bases and V 6 bases, and 10 bases lay outside the gene matches. The CDR3 sequence is 15 residues long. This clonotype occurred many times. Amplified TCR beta CDR3 regions derived from RNA transcripts. A first-round RT-PCR of the TCR CDR3 used the HTBI primer set. TCRdb analysed the multiplex PCR reads with MiXCR anew, one entry per CDR3 protein. The data show roughly 570,000 distinct CDR3 sequences, around 46% seen once. This TCR came from an adult woman with Graves' disease, either hyperthyroidism or ophthalmopathy (not recorded which). V is TRBV11-2 and J is TRBJ2-7, with 8 nucleotides matching TRBD1. Sequencing input: peripheral blood or thyroid tissue (not recorded which). CDR3 amino acids: CASSFGQGGGYEQYF. DNA for the CDR3: TGTGCCAGCAGTTTCGGACAGGGCGGTGGCTACGAGCAGTACTTC.